Shown below are 21 T cell receptor beta chains from a single sample sequenced in a study of OX40 agonist ivuxolimab in advanced cancers. Libraries were prepared by immunoSEQ multiplex PCR; TCRdb keeps only in-frame clonotypes and omits some of them. The sample has 15,000 to 20,000 clones, around 73% seen once. This sample comprised CD4+ or CD8+ T cells sorted from blood, obtained in a trial of the OX40 agonist ivuxolimab. Receptors were obtained from an adult with an advanced solid tumor such as melanoma, head and neck, liver or kidney cancer.

A single count supports this clone. The chain joins TRBV30 to TRBJ1-4, with a weak D call TRBD1 (5 bases). This CDR3 has 14 residues. Germline V gene sequence: CDR1 GTSNPN, CDR2 SVGIG (reference sequence). Trimming cost V 5 bases and J 7 bases, with 17 bases left between them. The CDR3 coding sequence is TGTGCCTGGTTAGATGGGACCGGAGGTGAAAAACTGTTTTTT. Amino acids: CAWLDGTGGEKLFF. The full variable domain, rest sourced from reference TRBV30 and TRBJ1-4, is SQTIHQWPATLVQPVGSPLSLECTVEGTSNPNLYWYRQAAGRGLQLLFYSVGIGQISSEVPQNLSASRPQDRQFILSSKKLLLSDSGFYLCAWLDGTGGEKLFFGSGTQLSVL.

V and J are TRBV7-3 and TRBJ2-1, with 7 nucleotides matching TRBD1. Germline assignment: CDR1 SGHTA and CDR2 FQGTGA. The CDR3 length is 12 residues. With V trimmed by 6 bases and J by 7 bases, 3 bases remained unmatched. In DNA form, the CDR3 reads TGTGCCAGCAGTTACAGGGGTAATGAGCAGTTCTTC. Encoded protein: CASSYRGNEQFF.

The chain employs TRBV23-1 and TRBJ2-7; D unresolved. TRBV23-1 falls under the ORF class, with uncertain function. V was clipped by 4 bases and J by 5 bases, with 27 bases between them. The CDR3 has 18 residues. The CDR3 loop is CASSLGISRRISLNEQYF. Here the CDR3 DNA reads TGCGCCAGCAGTCTAGGGATCTCTCGGCGGATTTCCCTCAACGAGCAGTACTTC.

The chain is built from TRBV7-9 and TRBJ2-3, with a tentative D call TRBD1 (5 bases). The CDR3 has 15 residues. Per the germline V gene, CDR1 is SEHNR and CDR2 is FQNEAQ (reference sequence). V lost 6 bases to trimming and J lost 2 bases, with 15 bases between them. The CDR3 spells CASRTTLQDTDTQYF. CDR3 DNA sequence: TGTGCCAGCAGAACTACTTTACAGGACACAGATACGCAGTATTTT.

The CDR3: CAWPQGRSNQPQHF. As DNA, the CDR3 is TGTGCCTGGCCACAGGGGAGGAGCAATCAGCCCCAGCATTTT. This rearrangement joins TRBV30 to TRBJ1-5; 7 bases match TRBD1. From germline, CDR1 is GTSNPN and CDR2 SVGIG (reference sequence). This CDR3 is 14 amino acids long. V shed 5 bases and J 1 base; nucleotides not matched to a gene: 5.

Within the sample, this clone is medium-sized (0.01 to 0.1%). This rearrangement joins TRBV4-3 to TRBJ2-7, with D uncertain. Trimming shortened V by 0 bases and J by 5 bases, and 11 bases separated the two germline ends. Germline V gene lookup returns CDR1 LGHNA and CDR2 YSLEER. There are 14 residues in the CDR3. CDR3 amino acids: CASSQDPTYNEQYF. The CDR3 DNA reads as TGCGCCAGCAGCCAAGATCCGACTTACAACGAGCAGTACTTC.

V gene TRBV11-3 combines with J gene TRBJ2-3; possible D gene TRBD2, 6 bases. The V gene lost 4 bases and the J gene lost 4 bases, with 15 bases spanning the gap. Germline V gene sequence: CDR1 SGHNT, CDR2 YENEEA. The CDR3 sequence is 15 residues long. CDR3: CASSSRDSSADTQYF. CDR3 coding DNA: TGTGCCAGCAGCTCCCGGGACTCCTCAGCAGATACGCAGTATTTT.

V usage is TRBV7-9 and J usage is TRBJ2-3; no firm D call. The CDR3 has 16 residues. Trimming took off 5 bases at V and 5 bases at J, with 20 bases between the two ends. Germline V CDR1 and CDR2: SEHNR, FQNEAQ (reference sequence). The CDR3 loop is CASSTERTHNLDTQYF. The CDR3 DNA reads as TGTGCCAGCAGCACCGAACGAACCCACAACCTAGATACGCAGTATTTT.

The chain employs TRBV28 and TRBJ2-1, with D possibly being TRBD1 (6 bases). Germline V gene lookup returns CDR1 MDHEN and CDR2 SYDVKM. The CDR3 spans 15 residues. The V gene lost 6 bases and the J gene lost 0 bases, with 12 bases spanning the gap. This CDR3 reads CASRLTGSSYNEQFF. DNA for the CDR3: TGTGCCAGCAGATTAACAGGGAGCTCCTACAATGAGCAGTTCTTC.

V and J are TRBV10-3 and TRBJ2-1; no firm D call. There are 14 residues in the CDR3. Germline CDR1 reads ENHRY; CDR2 reads SYGVKD. V gave up 1 base and J gave up 1 base, with 5 bases separating them. DNA for the CDR3: TGTGCCATCAGTGAGTTTGTATCCTACAATGAGCAGTTCTTC. This gives the protein CAISEFVSYNEQFF.

The chain links TRBV19 to TRBJ2-7; the D call may be TRBD1 or TRBD2 (6 bases each). The CDR3 totals 13 residues. Trimming took off 5 bases at V and 4 bases at J, with 12 bases between the two ends. CDR1 is LNHDA and CDR2 is SQIVND in the germline V gene (reference sequence). The CDR3 region is CASSPRGTYEQYF. The CDR3, as DNA: TGTGCCAGTAGTCCCCGGGGGACATACGAGCAGTACTTC.

This chain links TRBV10-1 with TRBJ1-1, with D possibly TRBD1 on 6 matching bases. CDR1 WNHNN and CDR2 SYGVQD come from the germline V gene (reference sequence). The CDR3 runs 15 residues. The V end lost 6 bases, the J end lost 5 bases, and 19 bases lay between the germline ends. The DNA of the CDR3 is TGCGCCAGCAGCCAATTCAAACAGGGATTGACTGAAGCTTTCTTT. It codes for CASSQFKQGLTEAFF.

The V and J genes are TRBV29-1 and TRBJ1-1; D call uncertain. CDR1 is SQVTM, CDR2 ANQGSEA, per germline. The CDR3 runs 12 residues. V lost 7 bases and J lost 3, with 12 bases in between. The CDR3 coding sequence is TGCAGCGGGGAGGGATCGGACACTGAAGCTTTCTTT. Protein: CSGEGSDTEAFF.

The V gene is TRBV4-1, the J gene TRBJ1-1; D gene uncertain. Trimming took off 0 bases at V and 1 base at J, with 6 bases between the two ends. CDR1 is MGHRA and CDR2 is YSYEKL in the germline V gene. This CDR3 comprises 14 residues. The CDR3: CASSQDAGNTEAFF. Here the CDR3 DNA reads TGCGCCAGCAGCCAAGATGCAGGGAACACTGAAGCTTTCTTT.

This clone was counted once. V usage is TRBV19 and J usage is TRBJ2-3; 13 nucleotides line up with TRBD2. V was clipped by 5 bases and J by 6 bases; unmatched bases: 8. Germline V lookup: CDR1 LNHDA, CDR2 SQIVND (reference sequence). There are 16 residues in the CDR3. The CDR3 loop is CASSAQGLAGSDTQYF. The CDR3 DNA follows: TGTGCCAGTAGTGCCCAGGGACTAGCGGGATCGGATACGCAGTATTTT. Drawing the rest from reference TRBV19 and TRBJ2-3, the complete variable domain is DGGITQSPKYLFRKEGQNVTLSCEQNLNHDAMYWYRQDPGQGLRLIYYSQIVNDFQKGDIAEGYSVSREKKESFPLTVTSAQKNPTAFYLCASSAQGLAGSDTQYFGPGTRLTVL.

The V and J genes are TRBV28 and TRBJ1-1; TRBD1 matches at 7 bases. Trimming cost V 4 bases and J 7 bases; bases outside gene matches: 6. Germline loops: CDR1 MDHEN, CDR2 SYDVKM. The CDR3 runs 13 residues. In DNA form, the CDR3 reads TGTGCCAGCAGTTCCCGGGGACAGATTGAAGCTTTCTTT. This codes for CASSSRGQIEAFF.

This chain connects TRBV30 to TRBJ1-6; 11 nucleotides agree with TRBD1. The germline V gene encodes CDR1 GTSNPN and CDR2 SVGIG (reference sequence). The CDR3 is 16 amino acids. After removal of 4 bases from V and 8 bases from J, the junction contained 10 bases not matched to a gene. In DNA, the CDR3 is TGTGCCTGGAAAAGGACAGGGGGCTCGATGGATTCACCCCTCCACTTT. It codes for CAWKRTGGSMDSPLHF. Supplemented by reference TRBV30 and TRBJ1-6, the full variable domain reads SQTIHQWPATLVQPVGSPLSLECTVEGTSNPNLYWYRQAAGRGLQLLFYSVGIGQISSEVPQNLSASRPQDRQFILSSKKLLLSDSGFYLCAWKRTGGSMDSPLHFGNGTRLTVT.

The chain combines TRBV5-1 with TRBJ2-1; no firm D call. Germline CDR1 and CDR2: SGHRS and YFSETQ. Between the trimmed V and J ends, which lost 2 bases and 5 bases, there was a span of 11 bases. The CDR3 covers 14 residues. The CDR3 here is CASSFVAPNNEQFF. The CDR3, as DNA: TGCGCCAGCAGCTTCGTGGCGCCGAACAATGAGCAGTTCTTC. Based on the CDR3 plus reference TRBV5-1 and TRBJ2-1, the full variable domain is KAGVTQTPRYLIKTRGQQVTLSCSPISGHRSVSWYQQTPGQGLQFLFEYFSETQRNKGNFPGRFSGRQFSNSRSEMNVSTLELGDSALYLCASSFVAPNNEQFFGPGTRLTVL.

This clone is medium-sized. This specimen includes other DNA sequences encoding the same CDR3. The J gene is TRBJ2-3, the V gene TRBV6-5, with 12 bases matching TRBD2. Germline-derived CDR1 and CDR2 are MNHEY and SVGAGI. CDR3 length: 16 amino acids. The ends lost 0 bases at V and 3 bases at J; junction bases unmatched: 1. The chain's CDR3 is CASSYSTSGSTDTQYF. CDR3 DNA: TGTGCCAGCAGTTACTCGACTAGCGGGAGTACAGATACGCAGTATTTT.

This clone counts as medium-sized. The rearrangement links TRBV27 to TRBJ2-7; 10 bases align to TRBD2. J gave up 6 bases and V 0 bases, and 8 bases lay outside the gene matches. The CDR3 sequence is 16 residues long. Germline V gene data show CDR1 as MNHEY and CDR2 as SMNVEV (reference sequence). In nucleotides, the CDR3 is TGTGCCAGCAGTTTATCGTACCCGGGACTAGCGTTCGAGCAGTACTTC. It yields the protein CASSLSYPGLAFEQYF.

In its sample, this clone is medium-sized (0.01 to 0.1%). This chain joins TRBV4-3 and TRBJ1-1; D ambiguous. The V gene lost 0 bases and the J gene lost 1 base, with 9 bases spanning the gap. Germline CDR1 and CDR2: LGHNA and YSLEER. The CDR3 has 15 amino acids. CDR3 DNA: TGCGCCAGCAGCCAAGAGCTGGGAACGAACACTGAAGCTTTCTTT. Amino acids: CASSQELGTNTEAFF.